Each of the 8 T cell receptor beta chains below was sequenced from the same sample in a study of blood T cell repertoires in COVID-19. Here immunoSEQ multiplex PCR was the method, and the copy in TCRdb shows in-frame clones only, minus some. The sample has 150,000 or so clones, about four fifths seen once. Material for sequencing was peripheral blood. The source of these receptors is a woman aged 55-75 years with acute or convalescent COVID-19.

The chain employs TRBV18 and TRBJ2-2; a weak D match, TRBD1 (5 bases). Trimming shortened V by 5 bases and J by 1 base, and 11 bases separated the two germline ends. The CDR3 is 15 amino acids. Germline V gene sequence: CDR1 KGHSH, CDR2 LQKENI. DNA of the CDR3: TGTGCCAGCTCATCCTACAGGCAGAACACCGGGGAGCTGTTTTTT. It encodes CASSSYRQNTGELFF.

The chain is built from TRBV6-5 and TRBJ1-3, with unresolved D. Trimming removed 2 bases at V and 0 bases at J, with 8 bases between. Looked up from germline, CDR1 is MNHEY and CDR2 is SVGAGI. CDR3 length: 15 amino acids. This chain's CDR3 is CASSYGPNSGNTIYF. CDR3 DNA sequence: TGTGCCAGCAGTTACGGCCCGAACTCTGGAAACACCATATATTTT.

The rearrangement links TRBV7-8 to TRBJ2-7; TRBD2 agrees at 7 bases. The CDR3 is made up of 14 amino acids. Germline CDR1 reads SGHVS; CDR2 reads FQNEAQ. J was trimmed by 3 bases and V by 5 bases; bases with no gene match: 7. In DNA form, the CDR3 reads TGTGCCAGCAGCCCGCGACTAGCAGTCTACGAGCAGTACTTC. Translating it yields CASSPRLAVYEQYF.

The chain links TRBV15 to TRBJ1-4; TRBD1 matches at 9 bases. The CDR3 totals 16 residues. V lost 0 bases, J lost 6 bases, and 5 bases stayed unmatched. Germline-derived CDR1 and CDR2 are LNHNV and YYDKDF (reference sequence). CDR3 in DNA: TGTGCCACCAGCAGAGATCTCGGGACAGGGTATGAAAAACTGTTTTTT. It encodes CATSRDLGTGYEKLFF.

V is TRBV5-4 and J is TRBJ1-3, with 9 bases matching TRBD1. The trim removed 4 bases at V and 4 bases at J, leaving 9 bases unmatched. This CDR3 spans 16 amino acids. Per germline, CDR1 SGHNT and CDR2 YYREEE (reference sequence). For the CDR3, the DNA is TGTGCCAGCAGCCCCCCCGGGACAGGGACAGGAAACACCATATATTTT. It translates to CASSPPGTGTGNTIYF.

V gene TRBV30 combines with J gene TRBJ1-1, with D perhaps TRBD1 (6 bases). Germline loops: CDR1 GTSNPN, CDR2 SVGIG (reference sequence). CDR3 length: 12 residues. Trimming pared 8 bases from V and 5 bases from J, leaving 15 bases between. CDR3 DNA sequence: TGTGCCCGCCGCAGGGGCGGGACTGAAGCTTTCTTT. Its protein is CARRRGGTEAFF.

The rearrangement links TRBV7-9 to TRBJ1-1; a weak D match, TRBD1 (6 bases). Germline-derived CDR1 and CDR2 are SEHNR and FQNEAQ (reference sequence). CDR3 length: 14 amino acids. With 5 bases removed from V and 3 bases from J, the gap between germline ends came to 13 bases. The CDR3 sequence is CASSIQNRDTEAFF. The CDR3 nucleotides read TGTGCCAGCAGCATTCAAAACAGGGACACTGAAGCTTTCTTT.

The rearrangement links TRBV18 to TRBJ2-1; TRBD2 aligns across 13 bases. V was clipped by 5 bases and J by 6 bases; unmatched bases: 10. Germline V gene data show CDR1 as KGHSH and CDR2 as LQKENI. The CDR3 consists of 17 residues. Here the CDR3 reads CASSTLIGTSGTNEQFF. Here the CDR3 DNA reads TGTGCCAGCTCAACTCTCATAGGGACTAGCGGGACCAATGAGCAGTTCTTC.